This T cell receptor beta chain was captured in a study of blood T cell repertoires in COVID-19. This clone was recorded a few times. The germline gives CDR1 SNHLY, CDR2 FYNNEI. Trimming cost V 4 bases and J 6 bases; bases outside gene matches: 11. The CDR3 consists of 15 residues. Per the original methods: Nucleated cell number was recorded as an estimate derived from reference gene primer amplification. Repertoires were generated with immunoSEQ multiplex PCR, while TCRdb's copy carries only in-frame clones and drops some. V, J and clone size were drawn from that table, and D and trimming were deduced from the DNA. This table holds some 150,000 clones, around 87% found once.

This clonotype originated in a man aged 50 to 60 with active COVID-19. The material sequenced was peripheral blood. The gene calls are TRBV2 and TRBJ2-7; 8 nucleotides align to TRBD1. CDR3 DNA sequence: TGTGCCAGCAGTGCCCGGACAGGGAGTCATGGCGAGCAGTACTTC. Encoded protein: CASSARTGSHGEQYF. Based on the CDR3 plus reference TRBV2 and TRBJ2-7, the full variable domain is EPEVTQTPSHQVTQMGQEVILRCVPISNHLYFYWYRQILGQKVEFLVSFYNNEISEKSEIFDDQFSVERPDGSNFTLKIRSTKLEDSAMYFCASSARTGSHGEQYFGPGTRLTVT.